These 13 T cell receptor beta chains originate from one sample sequenced in a study of cytomegalovirus exposure and HLA in healthy donors. With 60 Vbeta and 13 Jbeta primers, the PCR was carried out. Libraries were prepared by immunoSEQ multiplex PCR; TCRdb keeps only in-frame clonotypes and omits some of them. The sample has about 78,000 clones, roughly 60% seen once; the top ten hold approximately 5.8%. The specimen sequenced was PBMCs. These receptors were obtained from a man aged 30 to 45 in good health and CMV-seropositive.

The chain has TRBV7-8 and TRBJ2-2; 14 nucleotides line up with TRBD2. Per germline, CDR1 SGHVS and CDR2 FQNEAQ. There are 18 residues in the CDR3. V was pared by 5 bases and J by 1 base, with 6 bases of the junction left unmatched. This CDR3 reads CASSGTSGSRGNTGELFF. In DNA form, the CDR3 reads TGTGCCAGCAGCGGGACTAGCGGGAGCAGGGGGAACACCGGGGAGCTGTTTTTT.

The chain has TRBV7-6 and TRBJ2-5; 11 nucleotides line up with TRBD1. Trimming removed 5 bases from V and 2 bases from J; junction bases left unmatched: 7. The CDR3 has 16 residues. Germline V gene data show CDR1 as SGHVS and CDR2 as FNYEAQ. Written as DNA, the CDR3 is TGTGCCAGCAGCCCATCCGGGACAGGGGGGCAAGAGACCCAGTACTTC. Translation gives CASSPSGTGGQETQYF.

This clone turned up a few times. The rearrangement joins TRBV2 to TRBJ1-2, with D possibly being TRBD1 (6 bases). Germline V gene lookup returns CDR1 SNHLY and CDR2 FYNNEI. With 1 base removed from V and 6 bases from J, the gap between germline ends came to 12 bases. The CDR3 covers 14 residues. DNA for the CDR3: TGTGCCAGCAGTGAAGGAACAGGGAATGATGGCTACACCTTC. Translated, it gives CASSEGTGNDGYTF.

This clone occurred a few times. The chain combines TRBV4-3 with TRBJ2-2; TRBD2 is a possible D gene (5 bases). In germline, CDR1 is LGHNA, CDR2 YSLEER. Trimming left V 1 base short and J 8 bases short, with 8 bases between. The CDR3 runs 13 residues. This chain's CDR3 is CASSQGWRGELFF. DNA for the CDR3: TGCGCCAGCAGCCAAGGTTGGAGGGGGGAGCTGTTTTTT.

The chain has TRBV10-3 and TRBJ2-3; D remains ambiguous. This CDR3 region has 13 residues. CDR1 and CDR2 from the germline V gene are ENHRY and SYGVKD. Trimming left V 4 bases short and J 5 bases short, with 10 bases between. In nucleotides, the CDR3 is TGTGCCATCAGTGCTCGGGTGGAAGATACGCAGTATTTT. Translation: CAISARVEDTQYF.

V usage is TRBV5-4 and J usage is TRBJ2-1; D is unresolved. Trimming left V 0 bases short and J 6 bases short, with 4 bases between. Germline values: CDR1 SGHNT, CDR2 YYREEE (reference sequence). CDR3 length equals 12 residues. The CDR3 loop is CASSLDGNEQFF. DNA of the CDR3: TGTGCCAGCAGCTTGGACGGCAATGAGCAGTTCTTC.

This chain joins TRBV6-1 and TRBJ2-2; D is undetermined. Trimming took off 9 bases at V and 4 bases at J, with 9 bases between the two ends. The CDR3 sequence is 12 residues long. Germline CDR1 MNHNS, CDR2 SASEGT. The CDR3 DNA is TGTGCCAGTCGACTTTCCACCGGGGAGCTGTTTTTT. Encoded protein: CASRLSTGELFF.

V gene TRBV7-9 combines with J gene TRBJ2-1, with 9 bases aligning to TRBD2. Germline V gene sequence: CDR1 SEHNR, CDR2 FQNEAQ (reference sequence). V lost 1 base to trimming and J lost 7 bases; unmatched junction nucleotides: 5. This CDR3 has 15 residues. CDR3 loop: CASSLVVAGVNEQFF. DNA of the CDR3: TGTGCCAGCAGCTTAGTAGTAGCGGGAGTGAATGAGCAGTTCTTC.

The rearrangement uses TRBV30 and TRBJ1-1; no firm D call. V dropped 0 bases and J dropped 3 bases, with 20 bases sitting between them. The CDR3 totals 17 residues. The V gene's germline CDR1 is GTSNPN and CDR2 SVGIG (reference sequence). CDR3: CAWSVVRQRSLDTEAFF. In DNA, the CDR3 is TGTGCCTGGAGTGTAGTTCGGCAGAGGTCATTAGACACTGAAGCTTTCTTT. The whole variable domain, filled in from reference TRBV30 and TRBJ1-1, reads SQTIHQWPATLVQPVGSPLSLECTVEGTSNPNLYWYRQAAGRGLQLLFYSVGIGQISSEVPQNLSASRPQDRQFILSSKKLLLSDSGFYLCAWSVVRQRSLDTEAFFGQGTRLTVV.

This clone was seen more than once but under ten times. The V and J genes are TRBV28 and TRBJ2-7; 7 bases match TRBD2. V gave up 3 bases and J gave up 1 base; unmatched junction bases: 6. The CDR3 covers 15 residues. The germline V gene has CDR1 MDHEN and CDR2 SYDVKM. The CDR3 nucleotides read TGTGCCAGCAGTTTTGTGGGAGGGTTATCCTACGAGCAGTACTTC. Its protein is CASSFVGGLSYEQYF.

This clone is a singleton in its sample. The chain couples TRBV7-9 to TRBJ2-5, with D perhaps matching TRBD1 (5 bases). Germline V CDR1 and CDR2: SEHNR, FQNEAQ (reference sequence). Trimming took off 0 bases at V and 5 bases at J, with 13 bases between the two ends. There are 15 residues in the CDR3. CDR3 region: CASSLARRAGETQYF. DNA of the CDR3: TGTGCCAGCAGCTTAGCTCGCAGGGCCGGGGAGACCCAGTACTTC.

The V gene is TRBV11-3, the J gene TRBJ2-7; TRBD1 agrees at 7 bases. Trimming at V came to 4 bases and at J to 5 bases, leaving 2 bases not matched to a gene. Germline CDR1 and CDR2: SGHNT and YENEEA. CDR3 length: 12 residues. The DNA of the CDR3 is TGTGCCAGCAGCTCGACAGGGAACGAGCAGTACTTC. It codes for CASSSTGNEQYF.

The V gene is TRBV7-6, the J gene TRBJ2-5, with D perhaps matching TRBD2 (5 bases). The CDR3 consists of 16 residues. From germline, CDR1 is SGHVS and CDR2 FNYEAQ. Trimming shortened V by 4 bases and J by 1 base, and 16 bases separated the two germline ends. The CDR3 nucleotides read TGTGCCAGCAGCTCCCCCCGGAGCGGCCTCCAAGAGACCCAGTACTTC. Translated, it gives CASSSPRSGLQETQYF.